The TCR beta chain described here comes from a study of blood T cell repertoires in COVID-19. The overall study: Both acute and convalescent COVID-19 samples were obtained from the United States, Italy and Spain.

Study processing details: Nucleated cell counts were estimated from reference gene primer amplification. Assay used: immunoSEQ multiplex PCR; TCRdb lists only in-frame clones, some missing. That table supplies the V and J calls and clone size; D and trimming were determined from the DNA. The sample carries some 140,000 clones, approximately 89% recorded once. V lost 2 bases and J 5 bases, leaving 11 bases between the germline ends. The CDR3 runs 14 residues. CDR1 is SGHDT, CDR2 YYEEEE, per germline. The origin of this receptor is a human donor in a cohort sampled during active COVID-19. The sequenced sample consisted of peripheral blood. The gene calls are TRBV5-6 and TRBJ1-5, with D perhaps matching TRBD1 (6 bases). CDR3 sequence (DNA): TGTGCCAGCAGCTTAGGGGGGGTGGATCAGCCCCAGCATTTT. Residues: CASSLGGVDQPQHF.